This record concerns one T cell receptor beta chain sequence. Its antigen is unknown. These data belong to a study of T-cell memory formation after mild COVID-19. In the study overall: TCR clusters were mostly confined to one donor each.

The TCR alpha and TCR beta cDNA libraries, bearing sample barcodes and UMIs, were generated by 5'RACE using constant-segment primers. Using its own MiXCR run on the 5' RACE reads, TCRdb lists one record per CDR3 protein. The sample includes 400,000 or so distinct CDR3 sequences, around 18% of them seen just once. Study conclusions and caveats: Contracting CD4+ clones lay largely in CM and EM, with CD8+ ones residing in EMRA.

V shed 1 base and J shed 9 bases, with 7 bases lying between them. The CDR3 contains 11 residues. Per the germline V gene, CDR1 is SGHRS and CDR2 is YFSETQ. This receptor was taken from an adult woman who had mild COVID-19 (a few samples of this study predate the infection). Cell type and time point are not known. Sequencing was performed on PBMCs or a T cell subset sorted from them (not recorded which). This chain joins TRBV5-1 and TRBJ2-5; the D is unclear. This CDR3 reads CASSLNRAQYF. Written as DNA, the CDR3 is TGCGCCAGCAGCTTGAACCGGGCCCAGTACTTC. Variable domain in full (rest from reference TRBV5-1 and TRBJ2-5): KAGVTQTPRYLIKTRGQQVTLSCSPISGHRSVSWYQQTPGQGLQFLFEYFSETQRNKGNFPGRFSGRQFSNSRSEMNVSTLELGDSALYLCASSLNRAQYFGPGTRLLVL.